This T cell receptor beta chain was captured in a study of T cell responses to AZD1222 COVID-19 vaccine listed by TCRdb under 2021. For context, the study as a whole: A total of around 240 trial participants underwent TCR sequencing, of whom about 210 received two doses of AZD1222 and around 26 received two doses of the MenACWY control vaccine. Trial participants were enrolled into age subgroups of 18-55, 56-69 and 70-plus years, which contained about 150, 27 and 61 TCR-sequenced participants, respectively.

Paper-wide results and their limitations: After two AZD1222 doses, both the breadth and the depth of spike-specific TCRs were significantly higher than at day 0 and than in MenACWY recipients. Participants were mostly white British and included more females than males, and it was suggested by the authors that clonal diversity may have been underestimated. Only a handful of AZD1222 recipients were SARS-CoV-2 seropositive at baseline, limiting conclusions about previously exposed vaccinees. The whole spike protein was spanned by vaccine-associated CD4 TCRs, and dominant responses were seen in regions 160-218 and 743-854. No day 14 peak-response samples were available, so repertoires were characterized only after the peak T cell response. Epitopes outside the regions mutated in the B.1.351 and B.1.1.7 variants were reportedly recognized by nearly half of the unique spike-specific TCRs. In the small 56-69-year group, the increase in depth fell short of significance, most likely because of low power.

The CDR3 regions of human TCRbeta chains were analyzed by immunosequencing. Per the original workflow: Repertoire TCRs were checked for matches against a reference library of SARS-CoV-2-specific TCRs that had been generated using the MIRA antigen-specificity platform. Breadth was defined as the fraction of unique TCRs that were SARS-CoV-2-associated. Depth was defined as the fraction of total T cells that were SARS-CoV-2-associated. Using the MIRA data, each spike-specific TCR was mapped to the spike region that the TCR reacts to and placed in a CD4 or CD8 class. Log10-transformed breadth and depth values were compared by one-way ANOVA with Sidak's multiple comparisons tests. This immuneACCESS table, as held by TCRdb, lists in-frame sequences with V and J called but not all clones. Of the missing ones, under half trace to an unresolved V gene in checked studies; the others have no known cause. V, J and clone size are taken as reported in that table, and D and trimming were inferred from the DNA itself. Present in this sample are 190,000 or so clones, 88% of which were seen just once. The biggest ten clones account for 20% to 30% of the sample.

A distance of 14 bases separates the germline ends of V and J, which lose 0 bases and 4 bases respectively. The CDR3 covers 16 residues, taking in both the cysteine and the phenylalanine. Solely the CDR3 DNA is kept, with 48 bases framed from the first base. CDR1 KGHSH and CDR2 LQKENI were looked up in the germline V gene. The sample's time point label, decoded: about 28 days (+/-7) after the second vaccine dose. Because spike-specific TCR depth and breadth did not differ between the two schedules, AZD1222 recipients who got a second dose at roughly 4 weeks were pooled with those who got a second dose at roughly 12 weeks. The vaccinee samples were drawn from two UK trials, COV001 and COV002, one of which was a single-blind randomized controlled phase 2/3 trial testing AZD1222 (ChAdOx1 nCoV-19) in healthy adults. For TCRbeta chain sequencing, PBMC samples from trial participants were taken at day 0 and at day 28 after the second dose.

In its sample, this clone was seen once. What antigen it recognizes has not been identified. There are no base qualities to consult, and no much larger clone falls within one base. The sequence joins TRBV18 to TRBJ2-3, with the identity of the D gene unclear. Source: peripheral blood, taken 28 days after the second AZD1222 dose. This clonotype was sampled from an adult who received the AZD1222 COVID-19 vaccine. The sequenced DNA: TGTGCCAGCTCACCACCGGGGTTGAGAAGGTCAGATACGCAGTATTTT. The resulting protein is CASSPPGLRRSDTQYF.